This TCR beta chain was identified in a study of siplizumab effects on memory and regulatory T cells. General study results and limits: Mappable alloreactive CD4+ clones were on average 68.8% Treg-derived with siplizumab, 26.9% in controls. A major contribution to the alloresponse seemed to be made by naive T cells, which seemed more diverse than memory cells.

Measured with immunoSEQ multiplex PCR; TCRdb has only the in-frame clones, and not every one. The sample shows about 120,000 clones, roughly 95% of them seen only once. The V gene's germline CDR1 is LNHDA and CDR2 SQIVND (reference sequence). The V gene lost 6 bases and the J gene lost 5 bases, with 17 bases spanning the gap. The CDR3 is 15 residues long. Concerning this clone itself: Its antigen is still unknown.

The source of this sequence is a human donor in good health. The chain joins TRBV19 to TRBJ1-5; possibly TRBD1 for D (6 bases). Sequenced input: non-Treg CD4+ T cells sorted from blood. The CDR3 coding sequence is TGTGCCAGTAGACCCCGGGGGGGCGGCTATCAGCCCCAGCATTTT. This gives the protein CASRPRGGGYQPQHF.